The TCR beta chain under discussion was sequenced for a study of blood T cell repertoires in COVID-19. Germline trimming cut 4 bases from V and 3 bases from J; bases unmatched to any gene: 19. CDR3 length equals 19 residues. CDR1 and CDR2 from the germline V gene are LGHDT and YNNKEL (reference sequence). Donors in Cohort 3 counted as recovered after two negative PCRs, clearance, or symptom resolution. Clones were sequenced by immunoSEQ multiplex PCR, and TCRdb holds only the in-frame ones, with some missing. This table has around 200,000 clones, about 81% appearing once. The receptor was derived from a middle-aged man who had recovered from COVID-19. Sequenced input: PBMCs or T cells enriched from blood (not recorded which). This chain connects TRBV3-1 (or the pseudogene TRBV3-2) to TRBJ2-7, with 9 bases aligning to TRBD2. The DNA for the CDR3 is TGTGCCAGCAGCCCCCATCTCGGGACTAGCCTCACGAGGGGCTACGAGCAGTACTTC. It codes for CASSPHLGTSLTRGYEQYF.